Following are 11 T cell receptor beta chains from one sample sequenced in a study of cytomegalovirus exposure and HLA in healthy donors. A multiplex PCR was run with 60 Vbeta primers and 13 Jbeta primers. The protocol was immunoSEQ multiplex PCR, while the TCRdb copy is restricted to in-frame clones and leaves out a portion. In the table there are approximately 70,000 clones, roughly 76% of which are singletons. Sequencing was done on a sample of PBMCs. The receptors here all came from a man in his fifties or sixties in good health and CMV-seropositive.

This rearrangement joins TRBV5-8 to TRBJ1-2; D gene unclear. Germline values: CDR1 SGHTS, CDR2 YDEGEE. The CDR3 covers 15 residues. The V gene lost 1 base and the J gene lost 7 bases, with 17 bases spanning the gap. The chain's CDR3 is CASSLNPGSRGGYTF. The CDR3, as DNA: TGTGCCAGCAGCTTGAATCCGGGATCCCGAGGTGGCTACACCTTC.

V and J are TRBV6-5 and TRBJ2-2, with a weak D call TRBD2 (7 bases). Trimming cost V 3 bases and J 6 bases, with 11 bases left between them. The V gene's germline CDR1 is MNHEY and CDR2 SVGAGI. The CDR3 contains 14 residues. The CDR3 coding sequence is TGTGCCAGCAGTTATCTCGGGGGGCCCGGGGAGCTGTTTTTT. Protein sequence: CASSYLGGPGELFF.

J is TRBJ1-2 and V is TRBV5-6, with 7 bases that match TRBD1. The CDR3 extends over 13 amino acids. Germline assignment: CDR1 SGHDT and CDR2 YYEEEE. V dropped 5 bases and J dropped 2; count of bases not matched to a gene: 3. The CDR3 region has the DNA TGTGCCAGCAGTTCGACAGGGAACTATGGCTACACCTTC. Translated: CASSSTGNYGYTF.

This chain connects TRBV5-4 to TRBJ2-7, with TRBD2 matching 8 bases. The CDR3 sequence is 15 residues long. V gave up 4 bases and J gave up 3 bases; unmatched junction bases: 9. Per the germline V gene, CDR1 is SGHNT and CDR2 is YYREEE (reference sequence). The CDR3, as DNA: TGTGCCAGCAGCCCCATAGCGGGACGTCGCTACGAGCAGTACTTC. This gives the protein CASSPIAGRRYEQYF. The variable domain in full, completed from reference TRBV5-4 and TRBJ2-7, reads ETGVTQSPTHLIKTRGQQVTLRCSSQSGHNTVSWYQQALGQGPQFIFQYYREEENGRGNFPPRFSGLQFPNYSSELNVNALELDDSALYLCASSPIAGRRYEQYFGPGTRLTVT.

The CDR3 sequence is CASRALLPDTRADTQYF. CDR3 DNA: TGTGCCAGCAGGGCTCTGCTTCCGGACACACGGGCAGATACGCAGTATTTT. The chain employs TRBV2 and TRBJ2-3; weak D call: TRBD1 (5 bases). The V gene lost 6 bases and the J gene lost 4 bases, with 23 bases spanning the gap. This CDR3 is 17 amino acids long. CDR1 and CDR2 (germline): SNHLY, FYNNEI.

The gene calls are TRBV2 and TRBJ2-7, with unresolved D. This CDR3 has 12 amino acids. The V end lost 6 bases, the J end lost 5 bases, and 11 bases lay between the germline ends. The germline gives CDR1 SNHLY, CDR2 FYNNEI. The CDR3 spells CASRKLQDEQYF. In DNA, the CDR3 is TGTGCCAGCAGGAAACTTCAGGACGAGCAGTACTTC.

This chain connects TRBV6-1 to TRBJ1-5; D perhaps matches TRBD1 (6 bases). The CDR3 runs to 16 residues. V was shortened by 3 bases and J by 2 bases, with 14 bases between the two germline ends. Germline CDR1 and CDR2: MNHNS and SASEGT. CDR3 residues: CASSENSQGGNQPQHF. The CDR3 DNA sequence: TGTGCCAGCAGTGAGAACTCACAGGGAGGCAATCAGCCCCAGCATTTT.

The chain has TRBV7-8 and TRBJ2-3; D is uncertain. Trimming removed 5 bases at V and 2 bases at J, with 23 bases between. CDR1 is SGHVS and CDR2 is FQNEAQ in the germline V gene. This CDR3 is 18 amino acids long. CDR3 in amino acids: CASSPSEAAAFHTDTQYF. The DNA of the CDR3 is TGTGCCAGCAGCCCCTCCGAGGCGGCTGCCTTCCACACAGATACGCAGTATTTT.

V usage is TRBV7-2 and J usage is TRBJ1-2, with D maybe TRBD1 (5 bases). Trimming took off 5 bases at V and 2 bases at J, with 12 bases between the two ends. Per germline, CDR1 SGHTA and CDR2 FQGNSA. The CDR3 covers 14 residues. This chain's CDR3 is CASSEGRANYGYTF. CDR3 nucleotide sequence: TGTGCCAGCAGCGAGGGGAGGGCCAACTATGGCTACACCTTC.

This CDR3 reads CASSLAGVALGTQYF. CDR3 DNA sequence: TGTGCCAGCAGCTTGGCCGGAGTAGCCCTCGGGACCCAGTACTTC. The V and J genes are TRBV5-4 and TRBJ2-5; no clear D gene. This CDR3 has 15 amino acids. Trimming left V 0 bases short and J 7 bases short, with 16 bases between. Germline V CDR1 and CDR2: SGHNT, YYREEE (reference sequence).

The chain couples TRBV7-9 to TRBJ1-5; D is ambiguous. Germline V gives CDR1 SEHNR, CDR2 FQNEAQ (reference sequence). Trimming shortened V by 7 bases and J by 4 bases, and 8 bases separated the two germline ends. CDR3 size: 12 residues. As DNA, the CDR3 is TGTGCCAGCACCTCGGGGAATCAGCCCCAGCATTTT. It is translated as CASTSGNQPQHF.